This T cell receptor (beta chain) derives from a study of blood T cell repertoires in COVID-19. Turning to the study itself: In each case, the material was cDNA or gDNA derived from T cells, B-cell-depleted T cells, or PBMCs.

This clone was seen just once. Authors' data handling: Counts of nucleated cells, estimated from reference gene primer amplification, were obtained. Sequencing used immunoSEQ multiplex PCR; TCRdb keeps in-frame clones, though not all of them. D and trimming come from the DNA, and the V and J calls and clone size come from that table. The repertoire includes 70,000 to 95,000 clones, under 80% of them detected once, and just over 35% sits in the top ten. Germline-derived CDR1 and CDR2 are LGHNT and FRNRAP. This CDR3 is built from 13 residues. The junction had 4 bases not matched to a gene; V was cut back by 8 bases and J by 7 bases.

What was sequenced was peripheral blood. This chain joins TRBV12-5 and TRBJ2-2, with 10 bases fitting TRBD2. The receptor was isolated from a man aged 55 to 69 with COVID-19, enrolled during active disease. CDR3 in DNA: TGTGCTAGTCTAGCGGGAGAGCGCGGGGAGCTGTTTTTT. As protein: CASLAGERGELFF.